This T cell receptor beta chain was captured in a study of CD8+ T cells in alopecia areata. Study at large: Treatment of the treated patients consisted of oral tofacitinib, 5 to 10 mg twice daily. Tofacitinib continued for 6 to 18 months and was then withheld for 6 months.

Trimming shortened V by 0 bases and J by 1 base, and 12 bases separated the two germline ends. The CDR3 runs 16 residues. Germline V CDR1 and CDR2: SGDLS, YYNGEE. cDNA serving as the sequencing template came from extracted, reverse transcribed RNA. Clones were read by immunoSEQ multiplex PCR, and TCRdb kept only the in-frame ones, dropping some. The table shows about 130,000 clones, with roughly three fifths occurring only once. The genes are TRBV9 and TRBJ2-3; either TRBD1 or TRBD2 may supply D (6 bases each). This receptor was identified in a human donor with alopecia areata. Sequencing used CD4+ T cells sorted from blood, obtained at week 0. The CDR3 protein is CASSVEGGRGTDTQYF. The CDR3 DNA follows: TGTGCCAGCAGCGTAGAAGGGGGGCGGGGCACAGATACGCAGTATTTT.